Each of the 27 T cell receptor beta chains below was sequenced from the same sample in a study of shared clonotypes between healthy human individuals. CD45RO-negative, CCR7-selected cells formed the naive CD8 fraction, which excluded terminally differentiated effector memory CD45RA+ cells. Assay: immunoSEQ multiplex PCR; the TCRdb copy retains only in-frame clones and omits some. This sample has about 2 million clones; about 94% occur once, and the top ten carry less than 1.5%. Sequenced sample: naive CD8+ T cells sorted from blood. Source of these receptors: a man aged 18-30 years in good health.

The chain uses TRBV21-1 and TRBJ2-2; TRBD2 reflects the table's D call only, with no check against the DNA. TRBV21-1 is a listed pseudogene. CDR3 size: 21 residues. The CDR3 protein is CASSKESLAGTLRGNTGELFF. CDR3 sequence (DNA): TGTGCCAGCAGCAAAGAAAGCCTAGCGGGAACCCTTCGAGGCAACACCGGGGAGCTGTTTTTT.

The chain uses TRBV6-1 and TRBJ2-7, with a weak D call TRBD2 (6 bases). The CDR3 spans 16 residues. The V end lost 3 bases, the J end lost 5 bases, and 20 bases lay between the germline ends. Germline CDR1 and CDR2: MNHNS and SASEGT. CDR3 nucleotide sequence: TGTGCCAGCAGTGAGCGCGGGACTTTCCGGCTAAACGAGCAGTACTTC. It yields the protein CASSERGTFRLNEQYF.

In the case of this clone: Other DNA sequences within the sample encode an identical CDR3. The genes are TRBV27 and TRBJ1-5; D gene ambiguous. V gave up 5 bases and J gave up 2 bases, with 10 bases separating them. From germline, CDR1 is MNHEY and CDR2 SMNVEV (reference sequence). The CDR3 is 14 amino acids. For the CDR3, the DNA is TGTGCCAGCAGTCTATTTGAGGGCAATCAGCCCCAGCATTTT. Encoded protein: CASSLFEGNQPQHF.

In the case of this clone: This same CDR3 is encoded by further DNA sequences in the sample. The rearrangement uses TRBV9 and TRBJ2-7, with 7 bases that match TRBD1. CDR3 length equals 15 residues. V trimming: 0 bases; J trimming: 0 bases; junction bases outside the gene matches: 3. Germline values: CDR1 SGDLS, CDR2 YYNGEE. CDR3 region: CASSVGTGGSYEQYF. The DNA for the CDR3 is TGTGCCAGCAGCGTAGGGACAGGAGGCTCCTACGAGCAGTACTTC.

The chain links TRBV7-2 to TRBJ2-7; 7 bases align to TRBD2. Trimming at V came to 3 bases and at J to 0 bases, leaving 5 bases not matched to a gene. CDR1 SGHTA and CDR2 FQGNSA come from the germline V gene. The CDR3 covers 15 residues. The CDR3 nucleotides read TGTGCCAGCAGCTTTTTTGCGGGGGTCTCCTACGAGCAGTACTTC. This codes for CASSFFAGVSYEQYF.

V and J are TRBV6-5 and TRBJ2-1; D is undetermined. The CDR3 loop spans 16 amino acids. V shed 0 bases and J shed 0 bases, with 9 bases lying between them. Germline V gene sequence: CDR1 MNHEY, CDR2 SVGAGI. The CDR3 loop reads CASSYSTRSSYNEQFF. CDR3 DNA sequence: TGTGCCAGCAGTTACTCGACTCGGAGCTCCTACAATGAGCAGTTCTTC.

The J gene is TRBJ2-3, the V gene TRBV9; 7 bases map to TRBD2. The CDR3 covers 18 residues. Per germline, CDR1 SGDLS and CDR2 YYNGEE. Germline trimming cut 3 bases from V and 2 bases from J; bases unmatched to any gene: 15. The DNA for the CDR3 is TGTGCCAGCAGCGCGCTCCCGGTGGCGGGAGCCTCCACAGATACGCAGTATTTT. It specifies CASSALPVAGASTDTQYF.

V usage is TRBV13 and J usage is TRBJ2-5; possibly TRBD2 for D (5 bases). Germline loops: CDR1 PRHDT, CDR2 FYEKMQ (reference sequence). The CDR3 runs to 13 residues. Deletions cut 5 bases from V and 5 bases from J, with 12 bases between. The CDR3 is CASSVVTGETQYF. The CDR3 DNA reads TGTGCCAGCAGCGTCGTGACGGGGGAGACCCAGTACTTC.

With respect to this clone: Other DNA sequences in the same sample also yield this CDR3. The V gene is TRBV13, the J gene TRBJ2-5; no clear D gene. CDR1 is PRHDT and CDR2 is FYEKMQ in the germline V gene (reference sequence). The CDR3 has 11 amino acids. V was shortened by 1 base and J by 5 bases, with 2 bases between the two germline ends. In DNA form, the CDR3 reads TGTGCCAGCAGCTTAGACGAGACCCAGTACTTC. As protein: CASSLDETQYF.

On this clone: Different DNA sequences within this sample yield the same CDR3. The chain joins TRBV4-1 to TRBJ2-5; 11 bases line up with TRBD1. V lost 1 base to trimming and J lost 5 bases; unmatched junction nucleotides: 3. This CDR3 has 15 amino acids. Germline V gene sequence: CDR1 MGHRA, CDR2 YSYEKL. CDR3 bases: TGCGCCAGCAGCCAAGGGACAGGGGGCGCGGAGACCCAGTACTTC. Translated, it gives CASSQGTGGAETQYF.

Regarding this clone: The same CDR3 can be traced to other DNA sequences in this sample. J is TRBJ2-7 and V is TRBV19; D call uncertain. CDR1 is LNHDA and CDR2 is SQIVND in the germline V gene (reference sequence). CDR3 length: 13 residues. Trimming shortened V by 5 bases and J by 0 bases, and 8 bases separated the two germline ends. CDR3 nucleotides: TGTGCCAGTAGTCCCGGGCTCTCCTACGAGCAGTACTTC. Translated, it gives CASSPGLSYEQYF.

The rearrangement uses TRBV25-1 and TRBJ1-4; no clear D. The CDR3 runs 11 residues. In germline, CDR1 is MGHDK, CDR2 SYGVNS. Trimming took off 6 bases at V and 10 bases at J, with 9 bases between the two ends. As DNA, the CDR3 is TGTGCCAGCAGGGAGCGCGGAAAACTGTTTTTT. Amino acid sequence: CASRERGKLFF.

The chain links TRBV7-9 to TRBJ1-2; 9 nucleotides line up with TRBD1. Germline V lookup: CDR1 SEHNR, CDR2 FQNEAQ (reference sequence). This CDR3 is 12 amino acids long. V trimming: 7 bases; J trimming: 8 bases; junction bases outside the gene matches: 5. The CDR3 is CASTTGGSGYTF. DNA for the CDR3: TGTGCCAGCACTACAGGGGGCAGCGGCTACACCTTC. Combining the CDR3 with reference TRBV7-9 and TRBJ1-2 gives the whole variable domain DTGVSQNPRHKITKRGQNVTFRCDPISEHNRLYWYRQTLGQGPEFLTYFQNEAQLEKSRLLSDRFSAERPKGSFSTLEIQRTEQGDSAMYLCASTTGGSGYTFGSGTRLTVV.

The V call is TRBV5-4, the J call TRBJ2-7; TRBD1 aligns across 9 bases. The V and J ends lost 9 bases and 2 bases, in that order; junction bases with no gene match: 6. The germline CDR1 and CDR2 sequences are SGHNT and YYREEE (reference sequence). The CDR3 sequence is 13 residues long. In DNA, the CDR3 is TGTGCCACCACAGGGGGCACAACCTACGAGCAGTACTTC. Its translation: CATTGGTTYEQYF.

This sequence joins TRBV2 and TRBJ2-7, with 8 bases fitting TRBD2. CDR1 and CDR2 (germline): SNHLY, FYNNEI. The CDR3 loop spans 14 amino acids. The V and J ends lost 3 bases and 6 bases, in that order; junction bases with no gene match: 7. In DNA, the CDR3 is TGTGCCAGCAGTGATCCGGGAGGGCCGAGCGAGCAGTACTTC. Translating gives CASSDPGGPSEQYF.

The chain uses TRBV2 and TRBJ2-5; D may be TRBD2 (5 bases). Trimming shortened V by 6 bases and J by 4 bases, and 12 bases separated the two germline ends. This CDR3 region has 13 residues. From germline, CDR1 is SNHLY and CDR2 FYNNEI. The CDR3 sequence is CASSVETTETQYF. The CDR3 nucleotides read TGTGCCAGCAGCGTTGAGACTACAGAGACCCAGTACTTC.

This sequence joins TRBV13 and TRBJ2-1, with D possibly called TRBD1 or TRBD2 (6 bases each). The germline CDR1 and CDR2 sequences are PRHDT and FYEKMQ (reference sequence). This CDR3 spans 14 amino acids. The V and J ends lost 5 bases and 10 bases respectively, with 18 bases between them. DNA of the CDR3: TGTGCCAGCAGCGCGAGGCAGGGGAGGCAGGAGCAGTTCTTC. As protein: CASSARQGRQEQFF.

The rearrangement joins TRBV6-5 to TRBJ2-7; D gene unclear. The CDR3 is made up of 13 amino acids. V was shortened by 0 bases and J by 6 bases, with 9 bases between the two germline ends. Germline values: CDR1 MNHEY, CDR2 SVGAGI. The CDR3 reads CASSYSVIAEQYF. CDR3 sequence (DNA): TGTGCCAGCAGTTACTCGGTGATCGCCGAGCAGTACTTC.

This sequence joins TRBV2 and TRBJ1-2; D might be TRBD1 (5 bases). Trimming removed 2 bases from V and 4 bases from J, with 11 bases in between. The CDR3 consists of 14 residues. Germline assignment: CDR1 SNHLY and CDR2 FYNNEI. Here the CDR3 reads CASSEYQGGYGYTF. As DNA, the CDR3 is TGTGCCAGCAGTGAATATCAGGGCGGCTATGGCTACACCTTC.

The chain joins TRBV19 to TRBJ2-7; a weak D match, TRBD1 (7 bases). This CDR3 spans 15 amino acids. V lost 3 bases and J 2 bases, leaving 14 bases between the germline ends. The germline V gene encodes CDR1 LNHDA and CDR2 SQIVND (reference sequence). DNA of the CDR3: TGTGCCAGTAGTATGCGCCAGGGGGGCCCCTACGAGCAGTACTTC. Translated, it gives CASSMRQGGPYEQYF.

Comments on this clone: The sample carries other DNA sequences with the same CDR3. The chain recombines TRBV6-5 with TRBJ2-2; D may be TRBD2 (7 bases). Trimming pared 2 bases from V and 4 bases from J, leaving 11 bases between. CDR3 length equals 15 residues. The V gene's germline CDR1 is MNHEY and CDR2 SVGAGI. This chain's CDR3 is CASSYEGGGTGELFF. The CDR3 DNA sequence: TGTGCCAGCAGTTACGAGGGGGGGGGCACCGGGGAGCTGTTTTTT.

In DNA, the CDR3 is TGTGCCAGCAGCCTATGGGACAGGGGGAACACTGAAGCTTTCTTT. Translation: CASSLWDRGNTEAFF. The chain is built from TRBV5-8 and TRBJ1-1, with 10 bases lining up with TRBD1. The CDR3 covers 15 residues. The J segment lost 1 base and the V segment lost 4 bases, leaving 4 bases of the junction unmatched. Germline CDR1 SGHTS, CDR2 YDEGEE.

This clone came up once. The DNA of the CDR3 is TGTGCCAGCGAAGAGGGGAGCGGAGGCACCATATATTTT. This translates into CASEEGSGGTIYF. V gene TRBV7-9 combines with J gene TRBJ1-3, with a tentative D call TRBD1 (5 bases). V lost 8 bases to trimming and J lost 9 bases, with 17 bases between them. The CDR3 has 13 residues. Germline V CDR1 and CDR2: SEHNR, FQNEAQ (reference sequence).

For this clone: The sample contains more than one DNA sequence encoding this CDR3. The chain is built from TRBV4-3 and TRBJ2-1; D ambiguous. Trimming took off 0 bases at V and 8 bases at J, with 8 bases between the two ends. The V gene's germline CDR1 is LGHNA and CDR2 YSLEER. This CDR3 comprises 13 residues. CDR3 DNA sequence: TGCGCCAGCAGCCAAGAAGGTGGCGATGAGCAGTTCTTC. Translation: CASSQEGGDEQFF.

Concerning this clone: Different DNA sequences within this sample yield the same CDR3. This sequence joins TRBV5-6 and TRBJ1-2; D is undetermined. The CDR3 runs 13 residues. V gave up 4 bases and J gave up 2 bases, with 9 bases separating them. The germline V gene encodes CDR1 SGHDT and CDR2 YYEEEE. CDR3 sequence: CASSLDGNYGYTF. The CDR3 DNA follows: TGTGCCAGCAGCCTGGACGGGAACTATGGCTACACCTTC.

Turning to this clone: Different DNA sequences within this sample yield the same CDR3. The J gene is TRBJ2-6, the V gene TRBV27; 7 nucleotides align to TRBD1. The CDR3 consists of 15 residues. Unmatched junction bases numbered 1, after V lost 4 bases and J lost 1 base. The germline CDR1 and CDR2 sequences are MNHEY and SMNVEV (reference sequence). For the CDR3, the DNA is TGTGCCAGCAGTTCACAGGGGTCTGGGGCCAACGTCCTGACTTTC. Translating it yields CASSSQGSGANVLTF.

The rearrangement links TRBV6-5 to TRBJ2-1; D not certain. CDR1 and CDR2 from the germline V gene are MNHEY and SVGAGI. This CDR3 region has 15 residues. V gave up 6 bases and J gave up 2 bases, with 14 bases separating them. The CDR3 region is CASSIVAEAYNEQFF. The CDR3 DNA reads TGTGCCAGCAGCATCGTCGCGGAAGCCTACAATGAGCAGTTCTTC.